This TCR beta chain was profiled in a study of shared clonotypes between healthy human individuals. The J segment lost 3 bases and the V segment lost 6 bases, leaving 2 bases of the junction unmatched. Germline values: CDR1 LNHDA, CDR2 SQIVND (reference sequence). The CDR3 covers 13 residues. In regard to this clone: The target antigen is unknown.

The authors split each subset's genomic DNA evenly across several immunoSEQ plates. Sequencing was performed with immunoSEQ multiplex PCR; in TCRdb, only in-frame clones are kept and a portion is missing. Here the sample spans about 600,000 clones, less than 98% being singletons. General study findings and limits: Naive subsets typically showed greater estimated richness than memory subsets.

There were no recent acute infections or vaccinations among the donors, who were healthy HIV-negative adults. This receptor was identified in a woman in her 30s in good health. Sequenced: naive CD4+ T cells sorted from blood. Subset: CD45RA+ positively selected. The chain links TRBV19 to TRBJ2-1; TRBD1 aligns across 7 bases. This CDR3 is CASRGQYYNEQFF. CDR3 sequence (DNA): TGTGCCAGTAGGGGACAGTACTACAATGAGCAGTTCTTC.